What follows describes a single TCR beta chain. This specimen belongs to a study of control samples from healthy donors and cancer patients. Trimming stripped 5 bases from V and 5 bases from J, with 9 bases between. CDR1 is MNHEY, CDR2 SMNVEV, per germline (reference sequence). CDR3 length equals 12 residues. Sequencing was performed with immunoSEQ multiplex PCR; in TCRdb, only in-frame clones are kept and a portion is missing. The sample has some 100,000 clones; around 89% are singletons. This chain uses TRBV27 with TRBJ1-2, with D possibly being TRBD1 (6 bases). Material: blood. This receptor was obtained from a woman in her forties or fifties in good health. CDR3 nucleotides: TGTGCCAGCAGTGCCCAGGGGTATGGCTACACCTTC. Translating gives CASSAQGYGYTF.